The sequence of this T cell receptor (beta chain) was determined in a study of post-analysis software for immune sequencing data. Study-wide results and caveats: TRBV segments more frequent in patients than in controls numbered a few and included TRBV5-6, TRBV5-1 and TRBV20-1.

CDR3 length: 15 residues. Germline V gene data show CDR1 as DFQATT and CDR2 as SNEGSKA (reference sequence). Between the trimmed V and J ends, which lost 6 bases and 5 bases, there was a span of 21 bases. Unique-molecular-identifier-tagged TCR beta cDNA libraries were used. Each CDR3 protein gets one entry after TCRdb re-called the PCR reads with MiXCR. In the table there are 650,000 to 900,000 distinct CDR3 sequences, about 43% of which are singletons. Points on this clonotype: Its antigen is currently unknown.

The specimen was blood. The sequence was obtained from a girl aged 10 to 17 with multiple sclerosis. The rearrangement uses TRBV20-1 and TRBJ2-3; a weak D match, TRBD2 (6 bases). CDR3 protein: CSAPLALAIKDTQYF. CDR3 sequence (DNA): TGCAGTGCCCCACTGGCACTAGCAATTAAAGATACGCAGTATTTT.